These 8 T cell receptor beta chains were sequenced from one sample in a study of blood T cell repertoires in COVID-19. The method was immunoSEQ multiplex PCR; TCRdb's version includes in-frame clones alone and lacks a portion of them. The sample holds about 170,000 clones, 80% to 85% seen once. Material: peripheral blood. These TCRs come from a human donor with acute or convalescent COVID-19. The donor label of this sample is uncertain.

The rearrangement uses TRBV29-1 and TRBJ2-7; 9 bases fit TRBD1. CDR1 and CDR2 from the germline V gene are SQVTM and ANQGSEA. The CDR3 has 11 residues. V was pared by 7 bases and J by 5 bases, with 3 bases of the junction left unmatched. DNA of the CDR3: TGCAGCGGACGGACAGGGGACGAGCAGTACTTC. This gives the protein CSGRTGDEQYF.

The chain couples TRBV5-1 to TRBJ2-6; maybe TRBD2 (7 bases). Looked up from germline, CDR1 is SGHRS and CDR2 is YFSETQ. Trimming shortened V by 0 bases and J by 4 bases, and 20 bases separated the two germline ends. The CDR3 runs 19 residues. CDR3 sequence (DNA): TGCGCCAGCAGCTTGGGGCGGGGGCCACCCTCGCCCGGGGCCAACGTCCTGACTTTC. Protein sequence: CASSLGRGPPSPGANVLTF.

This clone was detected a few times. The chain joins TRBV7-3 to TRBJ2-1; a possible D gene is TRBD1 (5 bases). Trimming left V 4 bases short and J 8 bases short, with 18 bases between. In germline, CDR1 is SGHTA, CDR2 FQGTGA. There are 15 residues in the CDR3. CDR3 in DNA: TGTGCCAGCAGCTCAGGGTTAAGGGCTTGGGATGAGCAGTTCTTC. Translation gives CASSSGLRAWDEQFF.

In DNA, the CDR3 is TGTGCTAGTGGCGATGGGGGACAAACCTACGAGCAGTACTTC. This gives the protein CASGDGGQTYEQYF. V usage is TRBV12-5 and J usage is TRBJ2-7; possible D gene TRBD1, 6 bases. Germline V gene lookup returns CDR1 LGHNT and CDR2 FRNRAP. The CDR3 spans 14 residues. V shed 6 bases and J shed 2 bases, with 14 bases lying between them.

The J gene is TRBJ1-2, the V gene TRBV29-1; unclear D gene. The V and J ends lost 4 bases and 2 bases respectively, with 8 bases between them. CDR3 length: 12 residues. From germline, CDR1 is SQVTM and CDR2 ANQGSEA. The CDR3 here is CSVAEGNYGYTF. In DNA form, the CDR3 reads TGCAGCGTTGCTGAGGGAAACTATGGCTACACCTTC.

The CDR3 region is CASTLGGSYEQYF. CDR3 DNA: TGTGCCAGCACTTTGGGCGGGAGCTACGAGCAGTACTTC. The chain couples TRBV6-5 to TRBJ2-7, with TRBD2 matching 7 bases. The CDR3 consists of 13 residues. Germline trimming cut 7 bases from V and 3 bases from J; bases unmatched to any gene: 6. Germline V gene data show CDR1 as MNHEY and CDR2 as SVGAGI.

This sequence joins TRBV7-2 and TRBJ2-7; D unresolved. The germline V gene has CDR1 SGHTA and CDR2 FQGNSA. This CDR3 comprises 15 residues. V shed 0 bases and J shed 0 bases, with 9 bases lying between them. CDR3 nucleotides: TGTGCCAGCAGCTTAGCCTCACCGAGCTCCTACGAGCAGTACTTC. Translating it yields CASSLASPSSYEQYF. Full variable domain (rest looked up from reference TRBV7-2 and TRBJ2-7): GAGVSQSPSNKVTEKGKDVELRCDPISGHTALYWYRQSLGQGLEFLIYFQGNSAPDKSGLPSDRFSAERTGGSVSTLTIQRTQQEDSAVYLCASSLASPSSYEQYFGPGTRLTVT.

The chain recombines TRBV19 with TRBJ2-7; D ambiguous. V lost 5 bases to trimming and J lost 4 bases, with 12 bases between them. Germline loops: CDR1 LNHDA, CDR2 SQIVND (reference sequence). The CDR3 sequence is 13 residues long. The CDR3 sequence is CASSPVLEYEQYF. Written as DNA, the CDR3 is TGTGCCAGTAGTCCCGTGCTGGAGTACGAGCAGTACTTC. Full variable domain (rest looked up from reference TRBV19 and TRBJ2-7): DGGITQSPKYLFRKEGQNVTLSCEQNLNHDAMYWYRQDPGQGLRLIYYSQIVNDFQKGDIAEGYSVSREKKESFPLTVTSAQKNPTAFYLCASSPVLEYEQYFGPGTRLTVT.